This T cell receptor (beta chain) was recovered during a study of identical twins. Study observations and caveats: Within cord blood, abundant beta clonotypes carried fewer insertions, but memory repertoires showed no such trend.

Via MiXCR, TCRdb re-called the 5' RACE reads, giving one row per CDR3 protein. The sample comprises 500,000 to 650,000 distinct CDR3 sequences, approximately 20% of which are singletons, and more than 0.4% rests with the top ten. The germline V gene has CDR1 SGHRS and CDR2 YFSETQ. The CDR3 sequence is 16 residues long. The junction had 11 bases not matched to a gene; V was cut back by 2 bases and J by 5 bases. This clonotype was recorded a few times. The antigen remains undetermined. This sample also appeared in a second study, on yellow fever vaccine responses in identical twins.

The clonotype originates from a woman under 30 in good health. The chain recombines TRBV5-1 with TRBJ2-7; TRBD1 matches at 9 bases. The specimen sequenced was CD4+ T cells sorted from blood. The CDR3 DNA is TGCGCCAGCAGCTTTACCCCGGGACAGGGTTCCAACGAGCAGTACTTC. Protein sequence: CASSFTPGQGSNEQYF.